The clone carrying this T cell receptor beta chain was observed a handful of times. What it recognizes is unknown. This entry comes from a study of T cells in Graves' hyperthyroidism and ophthalmopathy. Overall study: Peripheral blood was secured at the point of initial diagnosis, before any treatment.

This CDR3 spans 16 amino acids. V gave up 4 bases and J gave up 0 bases; unmatched junction bases: 6. The germline V gene encodes CDR1 SEHNR and CDR2 FQNEAQ (reference sequence). Study-level results: Within blood appeared most thyroid clonotypes that had expanded above 0.001.

Amplification targeted TCR beta CDR3 regions from RNA transcripts. The primer set for the first-round RT-PCR of the TCR CDR3 was HTBI. Via MiXCR, TCRdb re-called the multiplex PCR reads, giving one row per CDR3 protein. The sample holds hundreds of thousands of distinct CDR3 sequences, approximately 15% seen once. Uncontrolled infection, other autoimmune disease, pregnancy and lactation each barred patients from inclusion. The material sequenced was blood. The chain uses TRBV7-9 and TRBJ2-1; 7 bases agree with TRBD1. The origin of this receptor is a woman younger than 30 with Graves' hyperthyroidism. The CDR3 bases are TGTGCCAGCAGCTCTCCGGGACAGAGCTCCTACAATGAGCAGTTCTTC. This sequence encodes CASSSPGQSSYNEQFF. Combining the CDR3 with reference TRBV7-9 and TRBJ2-1 gives the whole variable domain DTGVSQNPRHKITKRGQNVTFRCDPISEHNRLYWYRQTLGQGPEFLTYFQNEAQLEKSRLLSDRFSAERPKGSFSTLEIQRTEQGDSAMYLCASSSPGQSSYNEQFFGPGTRLTVL.